This T cell receptor (beta chain) was documented in a study of blood T cells in healthy people across ages. In each sample, at least 6.5 million PBMCs were isolated. The use of a sample-barcoded 5' primer and a J-beta primer mix characterized a second PCR of about 7 to 12 cycles. TCRdb re-analysed the 5' RACE reads in MiXCR, keeping a single row per CDR3 protein. The repertoire includes about 1.6 million distinct CDR3 sequences, roughly 32% of them detected once, and about 11% sits in the top ten. Of note for this clonotype: Its target is not known. Relative to the germline gene, one junction end is altered; a read error may explain this.

General study results and limits: Relative to aged donors, long-lived donors carried more naive CD4+ cells and displayed higher diversity.

The V gene's germline CDR1 is WSHSY and CDR2 SAAADI. The CDR3 has 16 residues. This TCR came from a woman younger than 45 in good health. The chain links TRBV10-2 to TRBJ2-6, with D perhaps assigned TRBD1 or TRBD2 (5 bases each). The sequenced material came from blood. CDR3 region: CASSDMGTSGANVRTF. DNA for the CDR3: TGCGCCAGCAGTGACATGGGGACCTCTGGGGCCAACGTCCGGACTTTC.